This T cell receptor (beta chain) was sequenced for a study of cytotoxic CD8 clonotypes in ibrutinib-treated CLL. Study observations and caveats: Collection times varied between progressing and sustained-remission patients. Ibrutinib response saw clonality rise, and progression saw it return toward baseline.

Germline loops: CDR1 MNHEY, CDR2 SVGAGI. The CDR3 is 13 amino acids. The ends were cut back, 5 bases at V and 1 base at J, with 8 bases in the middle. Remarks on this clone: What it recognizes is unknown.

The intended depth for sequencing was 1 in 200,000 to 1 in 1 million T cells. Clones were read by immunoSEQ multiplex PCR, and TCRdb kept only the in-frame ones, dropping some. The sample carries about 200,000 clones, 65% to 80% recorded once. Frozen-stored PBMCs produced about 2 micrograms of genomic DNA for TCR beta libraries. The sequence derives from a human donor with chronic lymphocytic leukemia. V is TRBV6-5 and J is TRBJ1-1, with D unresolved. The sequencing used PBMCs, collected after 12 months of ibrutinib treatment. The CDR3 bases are TGTGCCAGCAGTCAGACTCAGAACACTGAAGCTTTCTTT. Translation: CASSQTQNTEAFF.